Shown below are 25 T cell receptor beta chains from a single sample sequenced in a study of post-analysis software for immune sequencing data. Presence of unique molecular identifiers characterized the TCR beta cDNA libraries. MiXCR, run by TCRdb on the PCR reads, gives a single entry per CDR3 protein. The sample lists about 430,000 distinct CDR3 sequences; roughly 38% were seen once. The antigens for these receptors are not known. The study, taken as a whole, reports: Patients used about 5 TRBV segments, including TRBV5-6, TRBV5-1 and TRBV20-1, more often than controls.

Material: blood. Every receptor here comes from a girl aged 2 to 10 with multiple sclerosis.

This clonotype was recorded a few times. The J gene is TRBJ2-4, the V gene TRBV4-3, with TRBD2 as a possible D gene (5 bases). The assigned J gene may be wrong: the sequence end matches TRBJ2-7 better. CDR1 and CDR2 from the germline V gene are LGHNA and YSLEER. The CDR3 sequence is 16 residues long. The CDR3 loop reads CASSQDASAGAYEQYF. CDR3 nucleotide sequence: TGCGCCAGCAGCCAAGATGCATCGGCGGGCGCCTACGAGCAGTACTTC.

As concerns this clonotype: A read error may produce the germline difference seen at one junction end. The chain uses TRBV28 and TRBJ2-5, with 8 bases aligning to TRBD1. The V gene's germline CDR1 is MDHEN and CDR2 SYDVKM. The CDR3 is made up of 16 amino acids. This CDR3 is CASSSGQGALQETRYF. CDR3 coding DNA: TGTGCCAGCAGCTCCGGACAGGGCGCCCTCCAAGAGACCCGGTACTTC. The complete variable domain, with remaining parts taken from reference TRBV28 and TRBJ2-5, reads DVKVTQSSRYLVKRTGEKVFLECVQDMDHENMFWYRQDPGLGLRLIYFSYDVKMKEKGDIPEGYSVSREKKERFSLILESASTNQTSMYLCASSSGQGALQETRYFGPGTRLLVL.

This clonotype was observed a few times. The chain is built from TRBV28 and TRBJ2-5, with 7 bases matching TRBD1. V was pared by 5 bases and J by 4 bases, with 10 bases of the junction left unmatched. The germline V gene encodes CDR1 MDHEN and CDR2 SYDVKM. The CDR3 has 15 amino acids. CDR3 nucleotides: TGTGCCAGCAGTACCACCGGGGCAGGGGGAGAGACCCAGTACTTC. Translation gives CASSTTGAGGETQYF.

CDR3 loop: CASSLGYRDRTLSTDTQYF. Here the CDR3 DNA reads TGTGCCAGCAGCTTGGGTTACAGGGACCGGACCTTAAGCACAGATACGCAGTATTTT. This rearrangement joins TRBV7-6 to TRBJ2-3, with D maybe TRBD1 (6 bases). The CDR3 covers 19 residues. Between the trimmed V and J ends, which lost 3 bases and 0 bases, there was a span of 22 bases. Germline CDR1 SGHVS, CDR2 FNYEAQ.

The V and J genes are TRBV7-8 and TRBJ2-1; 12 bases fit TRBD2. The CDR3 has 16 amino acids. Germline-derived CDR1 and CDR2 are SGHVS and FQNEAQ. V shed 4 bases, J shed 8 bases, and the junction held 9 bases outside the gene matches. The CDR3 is CASSYSLAGGRDEQFF. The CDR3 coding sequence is TGTGCCAGCAGCTACTCTCTAGCGGGGGGGCGAGATGAGCAGTTCTTC.

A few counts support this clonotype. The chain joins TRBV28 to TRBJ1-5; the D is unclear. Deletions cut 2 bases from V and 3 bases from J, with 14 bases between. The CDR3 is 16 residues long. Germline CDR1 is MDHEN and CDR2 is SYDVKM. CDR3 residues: CASSLSPAWPNQPQHF. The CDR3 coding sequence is TGTGCCAGCAGTTTAAGCCCGGCTTGGCCCAATCAGCCCCAGCATTTT.

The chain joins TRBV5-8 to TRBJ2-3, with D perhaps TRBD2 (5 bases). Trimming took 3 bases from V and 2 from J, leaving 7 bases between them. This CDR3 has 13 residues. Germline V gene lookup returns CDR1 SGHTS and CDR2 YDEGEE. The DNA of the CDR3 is TGTGCCAGCAGCTCCGGGGTCACAGATACGCAGTATTTT. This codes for CASSSGVTDTQYF.

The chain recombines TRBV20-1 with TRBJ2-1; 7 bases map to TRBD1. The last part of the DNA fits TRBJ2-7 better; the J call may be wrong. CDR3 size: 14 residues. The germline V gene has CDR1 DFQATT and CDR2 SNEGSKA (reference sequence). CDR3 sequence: CSAGGQDSYNEQYF. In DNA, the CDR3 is TGCAGTGCTGGAGGACAGGACTCCTACAATGAGCAGTACTTC.

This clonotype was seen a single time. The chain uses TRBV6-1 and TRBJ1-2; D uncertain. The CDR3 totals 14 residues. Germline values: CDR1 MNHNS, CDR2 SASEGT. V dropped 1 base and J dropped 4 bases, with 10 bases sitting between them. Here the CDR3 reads CASSEEAGAYGYTF. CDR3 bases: TGTGCCAGCAGTGAAGAGGCAGGAGCCTATGGCTACACCTTC.

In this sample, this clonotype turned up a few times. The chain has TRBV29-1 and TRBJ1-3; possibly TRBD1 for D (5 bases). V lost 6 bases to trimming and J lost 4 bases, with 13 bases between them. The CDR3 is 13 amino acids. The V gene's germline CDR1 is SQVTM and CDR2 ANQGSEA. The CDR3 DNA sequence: TGCAGCGTGGGGGAAGGCTCCGGAAACACCATATATTTT. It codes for CSVGEGSGNTIYF. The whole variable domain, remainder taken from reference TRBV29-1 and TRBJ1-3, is SAVISQKPSRDICQRGTSLTIQCQVDSQVTMMFWYRQQPGQSLTLIATANQGSEATYESGFVIDKFPISRPNLTFSTLTVSNMSPEDSSIYLCSVGEGSGNTIYFGEGSWLTVV.

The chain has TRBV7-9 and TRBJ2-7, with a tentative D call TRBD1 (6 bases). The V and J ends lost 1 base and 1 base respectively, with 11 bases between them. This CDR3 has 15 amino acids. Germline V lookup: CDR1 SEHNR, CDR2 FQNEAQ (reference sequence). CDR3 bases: TGTGCCAGCAGCTTAGTGACAGGCGGTTCCTACGAGCAGTACTTC. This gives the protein CASSLVTGGSYEQYF.

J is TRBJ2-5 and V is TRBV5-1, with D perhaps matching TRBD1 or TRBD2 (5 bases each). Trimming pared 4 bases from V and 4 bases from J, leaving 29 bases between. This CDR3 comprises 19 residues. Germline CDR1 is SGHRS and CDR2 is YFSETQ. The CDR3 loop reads CASSLAGTWDGVVVETQYF. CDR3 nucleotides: TGCGCCAGCAGCCTGGCTGGTACTTGGGACGGAGTAGTGGTAGAGACCCAGTACTTC.

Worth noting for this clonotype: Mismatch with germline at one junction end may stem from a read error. This CDR3 reads CAGSLQGTEQFF. CDR3 coding DNA: TGCGCCGGCAGCCTCCAGGGTACTGAGCAGTTCTTC. This rearrangement joins TRBV4-3 to TRBJ2-1; D perhaps matches TRBD1 (5 bases). The CDR3 has 12 amino acids. Germline loops: CDR1 LGHNA, CDR2 YSLEER.

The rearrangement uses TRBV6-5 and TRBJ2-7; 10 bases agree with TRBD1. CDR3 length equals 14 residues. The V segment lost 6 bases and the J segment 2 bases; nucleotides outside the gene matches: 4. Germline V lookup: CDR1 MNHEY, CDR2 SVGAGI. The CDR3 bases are TGTGCCAGCAGGCTCGACAGGGGGCCCTACGAGCAGTACTTC. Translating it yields CASRLDRGPYEQYF.

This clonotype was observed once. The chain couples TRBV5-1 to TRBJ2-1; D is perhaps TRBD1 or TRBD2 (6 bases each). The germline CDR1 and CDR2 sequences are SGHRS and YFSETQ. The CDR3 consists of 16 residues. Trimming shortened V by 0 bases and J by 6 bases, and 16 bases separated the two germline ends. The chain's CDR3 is CASSLDGGAIPNEQFF. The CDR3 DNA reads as TGCGCCAGCAGCTTGGACGGGGGCGCGATTCCCAATGAGCAGTTCTTC.

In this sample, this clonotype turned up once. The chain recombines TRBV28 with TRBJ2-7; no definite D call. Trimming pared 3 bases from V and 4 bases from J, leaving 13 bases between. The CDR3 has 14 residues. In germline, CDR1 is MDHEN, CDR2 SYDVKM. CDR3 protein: CASSFIHGLYEQYF. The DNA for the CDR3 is TGTGCCAGCAGTTTCATACACGGCCTGTACGAGCAGTACTTC. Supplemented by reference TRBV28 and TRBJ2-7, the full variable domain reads DVKVTQSSRYLVKRTGEKVFLECVQDMDHENMFWYRQDPGLGLRLIYFSYDVKMKEKGDIPEGYSVSREKKERFSLILESASTNQTSMYLCASSFIHGLYEQYFGPGTRLTVT.

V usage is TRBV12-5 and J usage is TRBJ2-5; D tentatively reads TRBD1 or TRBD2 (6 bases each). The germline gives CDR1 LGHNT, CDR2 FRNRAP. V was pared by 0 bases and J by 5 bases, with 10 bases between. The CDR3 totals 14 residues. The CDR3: CASGLVGGGETQYF. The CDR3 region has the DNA TGTGCTAGTGGTTTGGTCGGGGGCGGTGAGACCCAGTACTTC.

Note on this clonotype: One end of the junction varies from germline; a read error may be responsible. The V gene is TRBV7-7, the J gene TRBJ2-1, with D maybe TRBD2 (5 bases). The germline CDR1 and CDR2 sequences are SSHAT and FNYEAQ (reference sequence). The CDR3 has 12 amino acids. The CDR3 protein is CASSPGLGRQFF. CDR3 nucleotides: TGTGCTAGCAGCCCCGGACTGGGGAGACAGTTCTTC. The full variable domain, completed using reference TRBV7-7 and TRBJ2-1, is GAGVSQSPRYKVTKRGQDVTLRCDPISSHATLYWYQQALGQGPEFLTYFNYEAQPDKSGLPSDRFSAERPEGSISTLTIQRTEQRDSAMYRCASSPGLGRQFFGPGTRLTVL.

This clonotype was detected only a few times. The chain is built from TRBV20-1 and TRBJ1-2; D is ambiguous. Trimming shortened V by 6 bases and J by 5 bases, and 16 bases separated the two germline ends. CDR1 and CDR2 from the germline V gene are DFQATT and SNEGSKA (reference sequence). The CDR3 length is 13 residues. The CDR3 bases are TGCAGTGCCCCTGGGGTCAATGGTTATGGCTACACCTTC. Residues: CSAPGVNGYGYTF.

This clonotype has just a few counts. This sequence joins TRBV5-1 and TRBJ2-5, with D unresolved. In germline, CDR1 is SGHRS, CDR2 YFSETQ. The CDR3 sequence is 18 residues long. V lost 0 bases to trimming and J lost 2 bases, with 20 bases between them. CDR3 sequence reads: CASSLVPITTAQQETQYF. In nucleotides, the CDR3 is TGCGCCAGCAGCTTGGTCCCTATTACGACGGCACAACAAGAGACCCAGTACTTC.

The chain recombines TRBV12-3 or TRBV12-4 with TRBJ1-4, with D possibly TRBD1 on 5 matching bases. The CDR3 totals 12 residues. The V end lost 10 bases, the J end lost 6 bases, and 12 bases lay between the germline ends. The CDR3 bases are TGTGCCATCGGCAGGGTACATGAAAAACTGTTTTTT. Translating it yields CAIGRVHEKLFF.

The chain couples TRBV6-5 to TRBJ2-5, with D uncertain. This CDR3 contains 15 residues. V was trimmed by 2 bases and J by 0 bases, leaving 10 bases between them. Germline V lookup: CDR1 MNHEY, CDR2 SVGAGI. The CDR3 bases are TGTGCCAGCAGTTACGACCCAACCTACCAAGAGACCCAGTACTTC. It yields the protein CASSYDPTYQETQYF.

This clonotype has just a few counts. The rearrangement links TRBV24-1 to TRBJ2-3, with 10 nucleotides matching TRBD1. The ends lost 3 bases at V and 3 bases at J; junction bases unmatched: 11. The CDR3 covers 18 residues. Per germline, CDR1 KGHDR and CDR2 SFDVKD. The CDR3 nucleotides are TGTGCCACCAGTGATCCGCCTGGGACAGGGGTTTTAACAGATACGCAGTATTTT. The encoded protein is CATSDPPGTGVLTDTQYF.

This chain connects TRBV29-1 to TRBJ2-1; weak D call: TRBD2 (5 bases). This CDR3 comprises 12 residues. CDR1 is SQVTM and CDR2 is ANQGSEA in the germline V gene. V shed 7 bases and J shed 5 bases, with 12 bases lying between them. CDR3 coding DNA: TGCAGCGGTAGCTCCGGGAACAATGAGCAGTTCTTC. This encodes CSGSSGNNEQFF.

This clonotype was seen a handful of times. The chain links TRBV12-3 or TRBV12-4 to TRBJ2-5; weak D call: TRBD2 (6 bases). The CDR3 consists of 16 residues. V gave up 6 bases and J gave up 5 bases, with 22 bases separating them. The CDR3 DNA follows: TGTGCCAGCAGCCCCGGGACTCACCTTAGGAAGGAGACCCAGTACTTC. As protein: CASSPGTHLRKETQYF.